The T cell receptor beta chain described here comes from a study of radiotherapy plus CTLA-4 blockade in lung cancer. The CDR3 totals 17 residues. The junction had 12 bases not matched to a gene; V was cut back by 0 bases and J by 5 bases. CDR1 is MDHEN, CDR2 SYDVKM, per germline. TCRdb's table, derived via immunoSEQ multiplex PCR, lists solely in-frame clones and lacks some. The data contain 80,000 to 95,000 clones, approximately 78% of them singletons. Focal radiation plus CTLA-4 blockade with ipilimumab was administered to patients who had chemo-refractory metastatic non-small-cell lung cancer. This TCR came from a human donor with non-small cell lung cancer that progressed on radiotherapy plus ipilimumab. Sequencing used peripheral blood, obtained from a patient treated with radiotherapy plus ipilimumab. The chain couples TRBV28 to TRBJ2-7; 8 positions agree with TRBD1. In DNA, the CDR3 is TGTGCCAGCAGTTTATGGGGGATGGACAGGGTGGTCGACGAGCAGTACTTC. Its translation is CASSLWGMDRVVDEQYF.